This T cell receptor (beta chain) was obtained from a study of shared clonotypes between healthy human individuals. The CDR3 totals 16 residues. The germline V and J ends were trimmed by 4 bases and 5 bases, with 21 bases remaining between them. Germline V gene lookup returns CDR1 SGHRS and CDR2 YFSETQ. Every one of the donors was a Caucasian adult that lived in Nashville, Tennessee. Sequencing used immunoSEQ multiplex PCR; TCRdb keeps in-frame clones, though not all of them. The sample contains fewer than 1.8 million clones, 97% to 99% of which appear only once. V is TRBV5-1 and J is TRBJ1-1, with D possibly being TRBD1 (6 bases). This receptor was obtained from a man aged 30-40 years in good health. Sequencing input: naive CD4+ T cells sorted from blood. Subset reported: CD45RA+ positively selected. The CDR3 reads CASSPTGQQGSTEAFF. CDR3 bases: TGCGCCAGCAGCCCTACGGGACAACAGGGTAGTACTGAAGCTTTCTTT.